The clone carrying this TCR beta chain was seen just once. Its antigen is unidentified. Treatment: 19 received Ad26.COV2.S at low or high dose, single or two shots; about 5 received placebo; per-sample allocation not given. The samples date from day 63 after the first vaccine or placebo injection. The donor was a Boston adult aged 18-55 years. Data came from immunoSEQ multiplex PCR; TCRdb stores just in-frame clones and leaves some out. Here the sample spans around 300,000 clones, 65% to 90% being singletons. The CDR3 spans 17 residues. After removal of 0 bases from V and 3 bases from J, the junction contained 6 bases not matched to a gene. CDR1 is MNHEY and CDR2 is SVGEGT in the germline V gene. The entry originates in a study of Ad26.COV2.S vaccination and SARS-CoV-2 variants. About the study: In the COV1001 trial, the donor was in the Ad26.COV2.S arm. Once or twice, 56 days apart, Ad26.COV2.S was delivered intramuscularly.

Study-wide results and limits: It was vaccine recipients, not placebo recipients, who had the higher spike-specific TCR breadth.

The chain employs TRBV6-2 or TRBV6-3 and TRBJ2-3; 10 bases are a match to TRBD2. The sample here was peripheral blood, taken in a trial of Ad26.COV2.S vaccine versus placebo. This sequence originates from a person between 18 and 65 years old who received the Ad26.COV2.S COVID-19 vaccine or a placebo. The CDR3 is CASSYSISGRSTDTQYF. The DNA for the CDR3 is TGTGCCAGCAGTTACTCGATTAGCGGGAGGTCAACAGATACGCAGTATTTT.